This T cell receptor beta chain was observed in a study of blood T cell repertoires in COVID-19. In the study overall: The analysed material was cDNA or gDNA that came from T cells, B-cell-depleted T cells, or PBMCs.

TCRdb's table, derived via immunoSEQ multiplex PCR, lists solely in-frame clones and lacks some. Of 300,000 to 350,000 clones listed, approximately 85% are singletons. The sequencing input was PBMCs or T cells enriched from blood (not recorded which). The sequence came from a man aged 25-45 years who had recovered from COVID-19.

The CDR3 coding sequence is TGCGCCAGCAGCTTGGAGTCAGGGGGTATGACTGAAGCTTTCTTT. This codes for CASSLESGGMTEAFF. The chain is built from TRBV5-1 and TRBJ1-1, with TRBD1 matching 7 bases. Losses at the gene ends were 0 bases for V and 5 bases for J; bases not matched to a gene: 7. This CDR3 is built from 15 residues. The germline gives CDR1 SGHRS, CDR2 YFSETQ.